A single sample is the source of the 12 T cell receptor beta chains below, sequenced in a study of tissue T cells after allogeneic stem cell transplantation. The repertoire was sequenced with immunoSEQ multiplex PCR; TCRdb's copy has only in-frame clones and lacks some. The table records approximately 6,600 clones, about 45% of them present only once. Time point defined: mouse harvest day 7 after allogeneic transplant. Mouse grafts combined 10^7 T-cell-depleted bone marrow cells with 10^6 splenic CD5+ T cells. Sequenced material: lymph node tissue. These receptors were obtained from a female BALB/c mouse given C57BL/6 T cells with graft-versus-host disease after an allogeneic hematopoietic cell transplant.

A remark on this clone: Germline and genes: mouse. The read ends 1 residue shy of where the CDR3 ends; the end is completed using the germline J gene. Other DNA sequences of this sample code for an identical CDR3. The chain joins TRBV26 to TRBJ1-2; 7 bases line up with TRBD1. In germline, CDR1 is KGHPV, CDR2 FQNQEV (reference sequence). The length of the CDR3 is 14 residues. V lost 3 bases and J lost 0; bases outside the gene matches: 1. This chain's CDR3 is CASSLQGANSDYTF. The covered CDR3 bases are TGTGCCAGCAGTCTTCAGGGGGCAAACTCCGACTACACC.

By frequency in the sample, this clone is medium-sized (0.01 to 0.1%). All gene names here are mouse names. The observed sequence ends 1 residue before the CDR3 terminus, with the missing tail filled in from the germline J gene. The V gene is TRBV2, the J gene TRBJ1-1; 8 bases fit TRBD1. After removal of 0 bases from V and 3 bases from J, the junction contained 3 bases not matched to a gene. The CDR3 length is 15 residues. CDR1 is LGHNA and CDR2 is YSYQKL in the germline V gene. CDR3 bases read: TGTGCCAGCAGCCAAGACCCGGGACAGGACACAGAAGTCTTC. Translation: CASSQDPGQDTEVF. The CDR3, in full, reads CASSQDPGQDTEVFF. The full variable domain, in which reference TRBV2 and TRBJ1-1 provide the parts outside the CDR3, is DPKIIQKPKYLVAVTGSEKILICEQYLGHNAMYWYRQSAKKPLEFMFSYSYQKLMDNQTASSRFQPQSSKKNHLDLQITALKPDDSATYFCASSQDPGQDTEVFFGKGTRLTVV.

Worth noting for this clone: Gene names denote mouse genes. The read halts 1 residue ahead of the CDR3 end, with the missing end drawn from the germline J gene. V and J are TRBV3 and TRBJ2-2; D perhaps matches TRBD1 (6 bases). The germline CDR1 and CDR2 sequences are SNHLY and FYNGKV (reference sequence). This CDR3 comprises 15 residues. V was shortened by 2 bases and J by 3 bases, with 10 bases between the two germline ends. The CDR3 protein is CASSLRGQHTGQLYF. Partial CDR3 DNA: TGTGCCAGCAGCTTAAGGGGACAACACACCGGGCAGCTCTAC.

To note about this clone: Germline and genes: mouse. Read coverage stops 1 residue before the CDR3 terminus; the germline J gene supplies the remainder. The chain links TRBV3 to TRBJ2-1; TRBD2 matches 9 bases. The CDR3 runs 13 residues. Trimming took 2 bases from V and 7 from J; bases not matched to a gene: 0. CDR1 SNHLY and CDR2 FYNGKV come from the germline V gene (reference sequence). CDR3 residues: CASSLLGGAEQFF. The sequenced CDR3 bases are TGTGCCAGCAGCTTACTGGGGGGGGCTGAGCAGTTC.

About this clone: The genes are named according to mouse. The read halts 1 residue ahead of the CDR3 end, with the missing end drawn from the germline J gene. V is TRBV26 and J is TRBJ2-3; 8 nucleotides align to TRBD1. Germline trimming cut 2 bases from V and 7 bases from J; bases unmatched to any gene: 8. The CDR3 contains 15 residues. The germline V gene has CDR1 KGHPV and CDR2 FQNQEV (reference sequence). The CDR3 here is CASSLETGGWQTLYF. The part of the CDR3 DNA that was read is TGTGCCAGCAGTCTGGAAACAGGGGGGTGGCAAACGCTGTAT. The variable domain in full, with the rest retrieved from reference TRBV26 and TRBJ2-3, is NSKVIQTPRYLVKGQGQKAKMRCIPEKGHPVVFWYQQNKNNEFKFLINFQNQEVLQQIDMTEKRFSAECPSNSPCSLEIQSSEAGDSALYLCASSLETGGWQTLYFGSGTRLTVL.

Points on this clone: The genes and germline here are from mouse. With the read ending 1 residue before the CDR3 end, the germline J gene is used to fill in that end. J is TRBJ1-2 and V is TRBV12-1; TRBD1 matches at 7 bases. CDR3 size: 15 residues. V lost 4 bases, J lost 0 bases, and 7 bases stayed unmatched. Per the germline V gene, CDR1 is SGHSN and CDR2 is HYEKVE. This CDR3 is CASSQQGLANSDYTF. The DNA read from the CDR3 is TGTGCCAGCTCGCAACAGGGGCTTGCAAACTCCGACTACACC.

Comment on this clone: The gene names given are mouse names. The read ends 1 residue before the CDR3 terminus; that terminus is restored from the germline J gene. The V gene is TRBV1, the J gene TRBJ2-3, with D possibly being TRBD2 (6 bases). The germline V gene encodes CDR1 NSQYPW and CDR2 LRSPGD (reference sequence). V was shortened by 3 bases and J by 0 bases, with 10 bases between the two germline ends. This CDR3 is built from 15 residues. CDR3 region: CTCSALGSSAETLYF. The sequenced CDR3 bases are TGCACCTGCAGTGCCCTGGGGTCTAGTGCAGAAACGCTGTAT.

Points on this clone: Mouse gene names apply. The read is 1 residue too short to cover the CDR3 end, so that end is filled in from the germline J gene. The V gene is TRBV5, the J gene TRBJ2-2; tentative D call: TRBD1 (6 bases). Germline V gene lookup returns CDR1 LGHNA and CDR2 YNLKQL (reference sequence). This CDR3 is built from 14 residues. Trimming took 4 bases from V and 2 from J, leaving 8 bases between them. The CDR3 sequence: CASSPRGNTGQLYF. The part of the CDR3 DNA that was read is TGTGCCAGCAGCCCCAGGGGCAACACCGGGCAGCTCTAC.

Worth noting for this clone: Any gene name here is a mouse gene name. The read finishes 1 residue shy of the CDR3 end, and the germline J gene is used to complete it. V and J are TRBV31 and TRBJ1-2, with unresolved D. In germline, CDR1 is GKSSPN, CDR2 SITVG. There are 12 residues in the CDR3. Trimming left V 3 bases short and J 3 bases short, with 8 bases between. The CDR3 loop reads CAWSPQDSDYTF. The covered CDR3 bases are TGTGCCTGGAGCCCCCAGGACTCCGACTACACC.

The sample holds one count of this clone. Gene names are mouse gene names. This chain's CDR3 is CASSRQSSYEQYF. The covered CDR3 bases are TGTGCCAGCTCTCGACAGAGCTCCTATGAACAGTAC. V usage is TRBV12-2 and J usage is TRBJ2-7, with D perhaps TRBD1 (5 bases). The sequenced fragment ends 1 residue before the CDR3 boundary, so the rest is inferred from the germline J gene. The V gene lost 2 bases and the J gene lost 0 bases, with 7 bases spanning the gap. The CDR3 has 13 amino acids. In germline, CDR1 is SGHLS, CDR2 HYDKME.

About this clone: The gene names here belong to mouse. Read coverage stops 1 residue before the CDR3 terminus; the germline J gene supplies the remainder. The genes are TRBV13-3 and TRBJ2-7; D remains ambiguous. CDR1 is NNHDY and CDR2 is SYVADS in the germline V gene. Trimming removed 2 bases at V and 0 bases at J, with 6 bases between. This CDR3 comprises 13 residues. The chain's CDR3 is CASSDLSSYEQYF. The sequenced part of the CDR3 DNA is TGTGCCAGCAGTGACCTCAGCTCCTATGAACAGTAC.

Turning to this clone: Genes and germline come from the mouse. CDR3 DNA (partial): TGTGCCAGCAGTGGACTGGGGGGCGGCACCTTGTAC. Protein sequence: CASSGLGGGTLY. The whole CDR3 reads CASSGLGGGTLYF. The V and J genes are TRBV13-1 and TRBJ2-4; 10 positions match TRBD2. The read halts 1 residue ahead of the CDR3 end, with the missing end drawn from the germline J gene. V shed 3 bases and J 8 bases; nucleotides not matched to a gene: 3. CDR3 size: 13 residues. The V gene's germline CDR1 is NSHNY and CDR2 SYGAGN.